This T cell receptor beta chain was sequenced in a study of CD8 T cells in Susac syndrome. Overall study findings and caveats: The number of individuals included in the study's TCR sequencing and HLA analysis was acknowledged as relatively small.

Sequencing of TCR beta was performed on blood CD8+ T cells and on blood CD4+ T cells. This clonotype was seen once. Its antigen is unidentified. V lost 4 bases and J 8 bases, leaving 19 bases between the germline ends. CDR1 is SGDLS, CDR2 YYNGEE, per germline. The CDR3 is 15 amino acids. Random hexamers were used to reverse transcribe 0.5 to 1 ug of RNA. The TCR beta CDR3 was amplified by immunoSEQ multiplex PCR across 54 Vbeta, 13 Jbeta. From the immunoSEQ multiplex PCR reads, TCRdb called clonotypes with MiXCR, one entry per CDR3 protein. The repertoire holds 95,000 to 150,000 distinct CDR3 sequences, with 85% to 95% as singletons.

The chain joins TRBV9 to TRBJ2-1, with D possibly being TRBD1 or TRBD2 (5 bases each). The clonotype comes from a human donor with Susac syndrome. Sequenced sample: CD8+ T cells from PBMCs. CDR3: CASSFSPRGRDEQFF. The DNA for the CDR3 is TGTGCCAGCAGCTTCTCCCCCCGGGGCCGGGATGAGCAGTTCTTC.